A single sample is the source of the 21 T cell receptor beta chains below, sequenced in a study of T cell changes during pregnancy in multiple sclerosis. The protocol was immunoSEQ multiplex PCR, while the TCRdb copy is restricted to in-frame clones and leaves out a portion. The sample records 90,000 to 95,000 clones, almost 95% being singletons. Source: peripheral blood, taken in the third trimester of pregnancy. These TCRs come from a female donor with multiple sclerosis, enrolled in a pregnancy study.

This sequence joins TRBV9 and TRBJ2-7; 12 bases line up with TRBD2. The germline V gene encodes CDR1 SGDLS and CDR2 YYNGEE. The CDR3 is made up of 16 amino acids. V shed 3 bases and J 7 bases; nucleotides not matched to a gene: 11. The CDR3 DNA sequence: TGTGCCAGCAGCGCCCCCGGGACTAGCGGGTCTGGAGAGCAGTACTTC. Translating gives CASSAPGTSGSGEQYF.

This sequence joins TRBV28 and TRBJ2-2, with 10 bases identical to TRBD2. J was trimmed by 1 base and V by 3 bases; bases with no gene match: 5. In germline, CDR1 is MDHEN, CDR2 SYDVKM. The length of the CDR3 is 17 residues. The CDR3 region has the DNA TGTGCCAGCAGTTTTCTAACTAGCGGGATGAACACCGGGGAGCTGTTTTTT. It translates to CASSFLTSGMNTGELFF. The full variable domain, its missing parts supplied by reference TRBV28 and TRBJ2-2, is DVKVTQSSRYLVKRTGEKVFLECVQDMDHENMFWYRQDPGLGLRLIYFSYDVKMKEKGDIPEGYSVSREKKERFSLILESASTNQTSMYLCASSFLTSGMNTGELFFGEGSRLTVL.

The chain links TRBV19 to TRBJ2-7; 11 bases fit TRBD1. The trim removed 3 bases at V and 3 bases at J, leaving 4 bases unmatched. Germline CDR1 and CDR2: LNHDA and SQIVND (reference sequence). CDR3 length equals 15 residues. For the CDR3, the DNA is TGTGCCAGTAGTATGCCCGGGACAGGGGGCTACGAGCAGTACTTC. This sequence encodes CASSMPGTGGYEQYF.

The genes are TRBV5-1 and TRBJ1-1; D is uncertain. The V end lost 0 bases, the J end lost 6 bases, and 9 bases lay between the germline ends. This CDR3 has 13 residues. The germline V gene encodes CDR1 SGHRS and CDR2 YFSETQ. CDR3 sequence (DNA): TGCGCCAGCAGCTTGGTCGGAGGATCTGAAGCTTTCTTT. This codes for CASSLVGGSEAFF.

V usage is TRBV9 and J usage is TRBJ2-7; no clear D gene. The CDR3 is made up of 14 amino acids. Germline V lookup: CDR1 SGDLS, CDR2 YYNGEE. V lost 0 bases to trimming and J lost 0 bases, with 7 bases between them. CDR3 bases: TGTGCCAGCAGCGTAGGTTCTAGCTCCTACGAGCAGTACTTC. Its protein is CASSVGSSSYEQYF.

The V gene is TRBV7-3, the J gene TRBJ2-1; 9 bases line up with TRBD2. The CDR3 has 15 amino acids. V dropped 1 base and J dropped 9; count of bases not matched to a gene: 7. CDR1 and CDR2 from the germline V gene are SGHTA and FQGTGA. In DNA, the CDR3 is TGTGCCAGCAGCTTAAGCGGCGGGAGGGCGGCTGAGCAGTTCTTC. It yields the protein CASSLSGGRAAEQFF.

The chain uses TRBV11-3 and TRBJ2-7; the D is unclear. The CDR3 is 13 amino acids. The V gene lost 3 bases and the J gene lost 6 bases, with 12 bases spanning the gap. Germline CDR1 is SGHNT and CDR2 is YENEEA. The CDR3 spells CASSLTDLGEQYF. In DNA form, the CDR3 reads TGTGCCAGCAGCTTGACTGACTTAGGCGAGCAGTACTTC.

This chain joins TRBV7-9 and TRBJ2-3, with 7 nucleotides matching TRBD2. The germline gives CDR1 SEHNR, CDR2 FQNEAQ (reference sequence). V shed 5 bases, J shed 3 bases, and the junction held 14 bases outside the gene matches. The CDR3 runs to 17 residues. CDR3: CASSAGSASGRTDTQYF. Here the CDR3 DNA reads TGTGCCAGCAGCGCCGGGTCGGCTAGCGGAAGAACAGATACGCAGTATTTT.

This chain joins TRBV25-1 and TRBJ1-2; possibly TRBD1 for D (6 bases). There are 14 residues in the CDR3. CDR1 and CDR2 (germline): MGHDK, SYGVNS. The V and J ends lost 1 base and 4 bases respectively, with 10 bases between them. As DNA, the CDR3 is TGTGCCAGCAGTGAATGGGACACCCTCTATGGCTACACCTTC. Its protein is CASSEWDTLYGYTF.

The chain carries TRBV7-2 and TRBJ2-2; the match to TRBD2 covers 16 bases. With V trimmed by 6 bases and J by 7 bases, 8 bases remained unmatched. The length of the CDR3 is 17 residues. CDR1 SGHTA and CDR2 FQGNSA come from the germline V gene. The CDR3 nucleotides are TGTGCCAGCAGACTAGGGACTAGCGGGAGGGCTAACGGGGAGCTGTTTTTT. This encodes CASRLGTSGRANGELFF.

The chain uses TRBV7-6 and TRBJ1-1; D is unclear. Trimming shortened V by 3 bases and J by 2 bases, and 7 bases separated the two germline ends. Germline loops: CDR1 SGHVS, CDR2 FNYEAQ. The CDR3 loop spans 13 amino acids. DNA of the CDR3: TGTGCCAGCAGCTTTCAGGCAAACACTGAAGCTTTCTTT. This sequence encodes CASSFQANTEAFF.

This chain uses TRBV9 with TRBJ1-4; TRBD1 is a possible D gene (6 bases). CDR1 and CDR2 (germline): SGDLS, YYNGEE. Trimming took 10 bases from V and 3 from J, leaving 19 bases between them. This CDR3 spans 15 amino acids. In nucleotides, the CDR3 is TGTGCCGGGATGAACAGGGTACCCGCTAATGAAAAACTGTTTTTT. Amino acid sequence: CAGMNRVPANEKLFF.

The rearrangement joins TRBV7-2 to TRBJ2-5; 8 bases are shared with TRBD2. Trimming took 1 base from V and 5 from J; bases not matched to a gene: 12. The CDR3 sequence is 17 residues long. CDR1 is SGHTA, CDR2 FQGNSA, per germline. The chain's CDR3 is CASSLVLAGGTGETQYF. DNA of the CDR3: TGTGCCAGCAGCTTAGTGCTTGCGGGGGGTACTGGGGAGACCCAGTACTTC.

This clone was counted once. V is TRBV10-3 and J is TRBJ1-4; the D gene is possibly TRBD1 (5 bases). CDR1 is ENHRY, CDR2 SYGVKD, per germline. V lost 4 bases, J lost 6 bases, and 9 bases lay in between. This CDR3 contains 13 residues. The CDR3 sequence is CAISVLQDEKLFF. The CDR3 DNA is TGTGCCATCAGTGTCCTACAGGATGAAAAACTGTTTTTT.

The rearrangement joins TRBV5-1 to TRBJ2-1; the match to TRBD1 covers 8 bases. The trim removed 3 bases at V and 9 bases at J, leaving 11 bases unmatched. The CDR3 contains 15 residues. Germline assignment: CDR1 SGHRS and CDR2 YFSETQ. The CDR3 nucleotides read TGCGCCAGCAGCTACGACAGGGGTGGGGTTGTTGAGCAGTTCTTC. It specifies CASSYDRGGVVEQFF.

The chain employs TRBV6-5 and TRBJ2-7; TRBD1 might be the D (5 bases). The germline gives CDR1 MNHEY, CDR2 SVGAGI. The CDR3 runs 11 residues. Trimming cost V 6 bases and J 6 bases, with 9 bases left between them. The CDR3 loop reads CASSQGGEQYF. The CDR3 nucleotides are TGTGCCAGCAGCCAGGGTGGCGAGCAGTACTTC.

CDR3 protein: CATSRDVLGTHTF. The CDR3 DNA sequence: TGTGCCACCAGCAGGGACGTACTCGGGACTCACACCTTC. The chain carries TRBV15 and TRBJ1-2, with a tentative D call TRBD1 (5 bases). With 3 bases removed from V and 12 bases from J, the gap between germline ends came to 17 bases. The length of the CDR3 is 13 residues. Germline V gene lookup returns CDR1 LNHNV and CDR2 YYDKDF (reference sequence). Full variable domain (remainder filled in from reference TRBV15 and TRBJ1-2): DAMVIQNPRYQVTQFGKPVTLSCSQTLNHNVMYWYQQKSSQAPKLLFHYYDKDFNNEADTPDNFQSRRPNTSFCFLDIRSPGLGDTAMYLCATSRDVLGTHTFGSGTRLTVV.

V usage is TRBV6-5 and J usage is TRBJ1-5; possibly TRBD1 for D (5 bases). The CDR3 spans 15 residues. From germline, CDR1 is MNHEY and CDR2 SVGAGI. The V gene lost 6 bases and the J gene lost 3 bases, with 15 bases spanning the gap. The CDR3 reads CASRAHGGTNQPQHF. CDR3 DNA: TGTGCCAGCAGAGCCCACGGGGGTACCAATCAGCCCCAGCATTTT.

This sequence joins TRBV7-8 and TRBJ2-7; 11 nucleotides agree with TRBD1. From germline, CDR1 is SGHVS and CDR2 FQNEAQ. The CDR3 runs to 16 residues. J gave up 2 bases and V 3 bases, and 6 bases lay outside the gene matches. CDR3 amino acids: CASSFPVGQGAYEQYF. The CDR3 coding sequence is TGTGCCAGCAGCTTCCCCGTGGGACAGGGGGCCTACGAGCAGTACTTC. The full variable domain, in which reference TRBV7-8 and TRBJ2-7 provide the parts outside the CDR3, is GAGVSQSPRYKVAKRGQDVALRCDPISGHVSLFWYQQALGQGPEFLTYFQNEAQLDKSGLPSDRFFAERPEGSVSTLKIQRTQQEDSAVYLCASSFPVGQGAYEQYFGPGTRLTVT.

Concerning this clone itself: Other DNA sequences in the sample encode the same CDR3. This chain connects TRBV27 to TRBJ2-1, with 9 bases identical to TRBD2. V gave up 2 bases and J gave up 2 bases; unmatched junction bases: 1. Germline CDR1 and CDR2: MNHEY and SMNVEV (reference sequence). The CDR3 length is 15 residues. The CDR3 reads CASSLSGRTYNEQFF. The DNA for the CDR3 is TGTGCCAGCAGTTTAAGCGGGAGGACCTACAATGAGCAGTTCTTC.

This chain joins TRBV11-3 and TRBJ2-3; 8 bases are shared with TRBD2. With V trimmed by 5 bases and J by 1 base, 14 bases remained unmatched. Germline V gives CDR1 SGHNT, CDR2 YENEEA. This CDR3 spans 18 amino acids. The CDR3 region is CASSRKQKAGVGTDTQYF. Written as DNA, the CDR3 is TGTGCCAGCAGCCGAAAACAGAAAGCGGGAGTAGGCACAGATACGCAGTATTTT.